These T cell receptor beta chains were read from a single sample in a study of control samples from healthy donors and cancer patients. Using immunoSEQ multiplex PCR, the repertoire was profiled, and TCRdb retains in-frame clones only, with some absent. The table shows tens of thousands of clones, with about 85% occurring only once. Sequences were obtained from blood. These receptor sequences come from a woman between 65 and 79 years old in good health. CDR3s include the opening cysteine and the closing phenylalanine or tryptophan. A D gene is named only where the DNA matches it firmly. Size values are once, few and many counts, or a class for expanded clones, and some rows have none.

NA	TRBV19	TRBJ1-5	NA	TGTGCCAGTAGTGTCGTCCGAGGAGTTGGCAATCAGCCCCAGCATTTT	CASSVVRGVGNQPQHF
NA	TRBV5-6	TRBJ2-7	NA	TGTGCCAGTCTCACCTGGGGTGATAGCTCCTACGAGCAGTACTTC	CASLTWGDSSYEQYF
NA	TRBV5-1	TRBJ2-2	NA	TGCGCCAGCAGCGGTGACGGTACGAACACCGGGGAGCTGTTTTTT	CASSGDGTNTGELFF
NA	TRBV11-2	TRBJ2-7	NA	TGTGCCAGCACCGGGGCCTACGAGCAGTACTTC	CASTGAYEQYF
NA	TRBV18	TRBJ1-4	NA	TGTGCCAGCTCACCACCGGGGGCAGTAGAAAAACTGTTTTTT	CASSPPGAVEKLFF
NA	TRBV25-1	TRBJ2-7	NA	TGTGCCAGCAGTGAAAGTATAAGGGATAACGAGCAGTACTTC	CASSESIRDNEQYF
NA	TRBV5-1	TRBJ2-7	TRBD2	TGCGCCAGCAGCTTGGAGGCTAGCGGGGGAGTCCTCTCCTACGAGCAGTACTTC	CASSLEASGGVLSYEQYF
NA	TRBV28	TRBJ1-4	NA	TGTGCCAGCAGTTTCCCCCCTCCAACTAATGAAAAACTGTTTTTT	CASSFPPPTNEKLFF
few	TRBV3-1/TRBV3-2	TRBJ1-1	NA	TGTGCCAGCAGCCAGTTAGACAGTATAACTGAAGCTTTCTTT	CASSQLDSITEAFF
NA	TRBV5-4	TRBJ1-5	NA	TGTGCCAGCAGCTTGGACAGGTATAGCAATCAGCCCCAGCATTTT	CASSLDRYSNQPQHF
NA	TRBV2	TRBJ2-1	TRBD2	TGTGCCAGCGGATCTAGCGGGGCCTGGGATGAGCAGTTCTTC	CASGSSGAWDEQFF
NA	TRBV18	TRBJ1-5	NA	TGTGCCAGCTCGCCGGCAGGGCAGGGCAATCAGCCCCAGCATTTT	CASSPAGQGNQPQHF
few	TRBV19	TRBJ2-4	NA	TGTGCCAGTAGTAGATTACAGGGTACTCACATTCAGTACTTC	CASSRLQGTHIQYF
NA	TRBV18	TRBJ1-5	NA	TGTGCCAGCTCATCGACGGGTGCGGGTCAGCCCCAGCATTTT	CASSSTGAGQPQHF
NA	TRBV5-1	TRBJ1-3	NA	TGCGCCAGCAGCTTGACCGCCTCTACCCCTGGAAACACCATATATTTT	CASSLTASTPGNTIYF
once	TRBV27	TRBJ1-2	NA	TGTGCCAGCAGTCCTCCGCGCTCACCCCCCCTGTCGGATGGCTACACCTTC	CASSPPRSPPLSDGYTF
NA	TRBV29-1	TRBJ1-2	NA	TGCAGCGTTGCGGCTTCTAACTATGGCTACACCTTC	CSVAASNYGYTF
NA	TRBV30	TRBJ2-5	TRBD2	TGTGCCTGGGCTACTAGCGGGGTCTTCCAAGAGACCCAGTACTTC	CAWATSGVFQETQYF
NA	TRBV18	TRBJ2-7	NA	TGTGCCAGCTCGGCTACTACTTACGAGCAGTACTTC	CASSATTYEQYF
NA	TRBV7-8	TRBJ2-7	NA	TGTGCCAGCAGCGTCCGGGCCCCCCTCTACGAGCAGTACTTC	CASSVRAPLYEQYF
NA	TRBV28	TRBJ1-2	TRBD1	TGTGCCAGCAGTCTACAGGGGAAAGGCTACACCTTC	CASSLQGKGYTF
NA	TRBV7-9	TRBJ2-3	NA	TGTGCCAGCAGCTTAGAATCCCCCCGGTCCAGTCTGCATTTT	CASSLESPRSSLHF
NA	TRBV19	TRBJ2-6	NA	TGTGCCAGTAGTGTTCAGGGTCAAACTGGGGCCAACGTCCTGACTTTC	CASSVQGQTGANVLTF
NA	TRBV5-1	TRBJ2-5	NA	TGCGCCAGCAGCTTTGACGGACTGGAGACCCAGTACTTC	CASSFDGLETQYF
NA	TRBV19	TRBJ1-2	NA	TGTGCCAGTAGTGAGGGGCATCGGTATGGCTACACCTTC	CASSEGHRYGYTF
NA	TRBV5-1	TRBJ2-5	TRBD2	TGCGCCAGCAGCTTTGGTAGCGGGGGGATGGAGACCCAGTACTTC	CASSFGSGGMETQYF
NA	TRBV5-4	TRBJ1-4	NA	TGTGCCAGCAGCTCTCAAGACAGCCCAACTAATGAAAAACTGTTTTTT	CASSSQDSPTNEKLFF
NA	TRBV3-1/TRBV3-2	TRBJ1-6	NA	TGTGCCAGCAGCGCGACCGGACCACAGGGTTCACCCCTCCACTTT	CASSATGPQGSPLHF
NA	TRBV3-1/TRBV3-2	TRBJ2-4	TRBD1	TGTGCCAGCAGCCAAGATGTGAAGGGGGCGCGGGTTCGAAAAAACATTCAGTACTTC	CASSQDVKGARVRKNIQYF
NA	TRBV12-3/TRBV12-4	TRBJ2-1	NA	TGTGCCAGCAGTTTGGGGCAGTACAATGAGCAGTTCTTC	CASSLGQYNEQFF